The clone carrying this T cell receptor (beta chain) was detected only a few times. Its cognate antigen is unknown. This sample is part of a study of beta chain features in type 1 diabetes. Whole-study context: In all, some 100 million sorted cells from all samples were analyzed.

The ends were cut back, 3 bases at V and 5 bases at J, with 8 bases in the middle. The CDR3 loop spans 13 amino acids. Germline V gene lookup returns CDR1 SGHVS and CDR2 FNYEAQ. Study outcomes and limitations: For Type 1 diabetes patients, all four CD4+ subsets carried TCRB CDR3s that were moderately but significantly shorter.

The entirety of the isolated RNA underwent reverse transcription, so expressed TCRB transcripts were sequenced. TCRdb's table, derived via immunoSEQ multiplex PCR, lists solely in-frame clones and lacks some. The sample shows around 280,000 clones, 15% of them seen only once. V is TRBV7-6 and J is TRBJ2-4; a possible D gene is TRBD2 (6 bases). The sequence was collected from a man in his late teens or twenties with type 1 diabetes. The sample taken for sequencing was naive CD4+ T cells from blood. The CDR3 DNA reads TGTGCCAGCAGCTTTAGCGGCCAAAACATTCAGTACTTC. This codes for CASSFSGQNIQYF.